The TCR beta chain under discussion was sequenced for a study of blood T cell repertoires in COVID-19. Study-level information: T cells, B-cell-depleted T cells, or PBMCs supplied cDNA or gDNA.

This clone was detected only once. The length of the CDR3 is 17 residues. Trimming stripped 1 base from V and 1 base from J, with 17 bases between. Germline V CDR1 and CDR2: LGHDT, YNNKEL (reference sequence). The assay was immunoSEQ multiplex PCR, and TCRdb's table has in-frame clones only and misses some. The data show around 100,000 clones, about four fifths seen once. The sample consisted of peripheral blood. The clonotype was recovered from a woman in her forties with acute or convalescent COVID-19. The chain has TRBV3-1 (or the pseudogene TRBV3-2) and TRBJ2-7; TRBD1 is a possible D gene (6 bases). The chain's CDR3 is CASSQAEQDRTSYEQYF. For the CDR3, the DNA is TGTGCCAGCAGCCAAGCGGAACAGGACAGAACTTCCTACGAGCAGTACTTC.